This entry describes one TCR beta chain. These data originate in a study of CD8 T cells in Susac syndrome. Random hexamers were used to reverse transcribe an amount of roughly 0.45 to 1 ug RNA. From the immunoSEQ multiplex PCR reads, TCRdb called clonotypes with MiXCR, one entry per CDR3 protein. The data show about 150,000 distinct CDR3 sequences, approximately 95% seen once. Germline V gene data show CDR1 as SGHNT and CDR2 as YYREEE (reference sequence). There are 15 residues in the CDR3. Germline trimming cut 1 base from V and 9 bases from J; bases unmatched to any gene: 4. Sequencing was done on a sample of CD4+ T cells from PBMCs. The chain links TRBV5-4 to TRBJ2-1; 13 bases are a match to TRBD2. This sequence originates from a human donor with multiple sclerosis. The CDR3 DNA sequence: TGTGCCAGCAGCTTGAAACTAGCGGGGGGGCCTGAGCAGTTCTTC. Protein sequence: CASSLKLAGGPEQFF.